Listed below are T cell receptor beta chains from one sample, sequenced in a study of T cell responses to AZD1222 COVID-19 vaccine. Only in-frame clones appear in the TCRdb table, and some are missing; sequencing was by immunoSEQ multiplex PCR. Here the sample spans 150,000 to 200,000 clones, roughly 93% being singletons. This specimen was peripheral blood, taken on day 0 of AZD1222 vaccination. The receptors derive from an adult in good health. Each CDR3 is given with its conserved first and last residue. The D gene is left open where the match is weak.

d_gene,v_gene,CDR3aa
TRBD1,TRBV29-1,CSVGSRQGLNTEAFF
-,TRBV30,CAWTHIGGFYEQYF
-,TRBV28,CASSLATDLQETQYF
TRBD1,TRBV9,CASSRGTGAGYTF
TRBD2,TRBV7-9,CASSPRTSAYNEQFF
-,TRBV5-1,CASSPTDLSYNEQFF
-,TRBV6-2/TRBV6-3,CASSYRVDYNEQFF
-,TRBV7-8,CASSLGGRGTMMPQHF
-,TRBV7-2,CASSPGYVQYF
TRBD2,TRBV7-6,CASSLRAGGGSSYNEQFF
-,TRBV24-1,CATSDSGTSATNEKLFF
TRBD1,TRBV20-1,CSANRGGEQYF
-,TRBV27,CASSLGETQYF
TRBD2,TRBV3-1/TRBV3-2,CASSLVGGSNTGELFF
-,TRBV27,CASSLAGPGEQYF
TRBD2,TRBV29-1,CSVGRLAGTYEQYF
-,TRBV10-3,CAISGEVEGGQPQHF
TRBD1,TRBV12-3/TRBV12-4,CASSSRGGGPQHF
TRBD2,TRBV19,CASNSLAGYEQYF
TRBD2,TRBV14,CASSQQGTSGRVKQYF
-,TRBV19,CASRLGDTYGRVTGELFF
TRBD1,TRBV28,CASSARLDRGQPQHF
TRBD2,TRBV27,CASSLAGLTDTQYF
-,TRBV4-1,CASSQDRRGYTF
TRBD2,TRBV14,CASSQLAGLADQETQYF
-,TRBV6-5,CASSYSPNQPQHF
-,TRBV15,CATRGEAGPYDGYTF
-,TRBV9,CASSAQLASYEQYF
-,TRBV5-8,CASSGDSYEQYF